This passage covers 2 T cell receptor beta chains from one sample sequenced in a study of CD8+CD57+ T cells in acquired aplastic anemia. CDR3 and TCR beta VDJ profiling relied on genomic DNA as the template. Each CDR3 protein is one row after TCRdb ran MiXCR on the reads. The repertoire holds over 150,000 distinct CDR3 sequences, with less than 65% as singletons. The sample was sorted CD4+, CD8+, or CD8+CD57+ T cells (not recorded which) from PBMCs. The receptors originated from a human donor in good health, serving as a control.

This clonotype has ten or more counts. CDR3 in DNA: TGTGCCACCAGCAGAGTAGGGGACATCCAAGAGACCCAGTACTTC. As protein: CATSRVGDIQETQYF. The chain joins TRBV15 to TRBJ2-5, with a weak D call TRBD1 (6 bases). This CDR3 is 15 amino acids long. The germline gives CDR1 LNHNV, CDR2 YYDKDF (reference sequence). V was trimmed by 1 base and J by 1 base, leaving 10 bases between them.

This clonotype was seen a single time. This sequence joins TRBV15 and TRBJ2-5, with no clear D. Trimming left V 0 bases short and J 5 bases short, with 7 bases between. The length of the CDR3 is 13 residues. Germline CDR1 reads LNHNV; CDR2 reads YYDKDF (reference sequence). CDR3 nucleotide sequence: TGTGCCACCAGCAGAGATCTTGTGGAGACCCAGTACTTC. Its protein is CATSRDLVETQYF.